The 13 T cell receptor beta chains below were found in one sample sequenced in a study of blood T cell repertoires in COVID-19. Here immunoSEQ multiplex PCR was the method, and the copy in TCRdb shows in-frame clones only, minus some. Among approximately 210,000 clones listed, under 95% were seen once. Source material: peripheral blood. Receptor source: a young man with acute or convalescent COVID-19.

The CDR3 nucleotides read TGTGCCAGCAGCCAAGTCGGGGAGCAGTTCTTC. Protein sequence: CASSQVGEQFF. The chain carries TRBV3-1 (or the pseudogene TRBV3-2) and TRBJ2-1; D is unclear. From germline, CDR1 is LGHDT and CDR2 YNNKEL (reference sequence). This CDR3 comprises 11 residues. V was cut by 1 base and J by 10 bases, with 5 bases left in between.

This clone was found once. The CDR3 coding sequence is TGCGCCAGCAGCTCCCGCCCCGAGACCGGGGAGCTGTTTTTT. Its protein product is CASSSRPETGELFF. The chain recombines TRBV5-1 with TRBJ2-2; D is undetermined. CDR1 is SGHRS, CDR2 YFSETQ, per germline. The CDR3 runs 14 residues. V gave up 3 bases and J gave up 5 bases, with 11 bases separating them.

J is TRBJ1-2 and V is TRBV5-1; 8 positions match TRBD1. The CDR3 loop spans 13 amino acids. Germline V CDR1 and CDR2: SGHRS, YFSETQ. Trimming removed 4 bases from V and 6 bases from J; junction bases left unmatched: 5. This CDR3 is CASSPTGDDGYTF. The CDR3 DNA sequence: TGCGCCAGCAGCCCGACAGGGGATGATGGCTACACCTTC.

The genes are TRBV5-1 and TRBJ1-3, with a possible D match to TRBD1 (6 bases). Trimming left V 6 bases short and J 0 bases short, with 13 bases between. The CDR3 loop spans 15 amino acids. Per germline, CDR1 SGHRS and CDR2 YFSETQ. CDR3 in amino acids: CASTAGTTSGNTIYF. The CDR3 nucleotides read TGCGCCAGCACCGCTGGGACAACCTCTGGAAACACCATATATTTT.

The chain combines TRBV30 with TRBJ2-1; TRBD2 aligns across 10 bases. Trimming cost V 4 bases and J 5 bases; bases outside gene matches: 5. The CDR3 is 14 amino acids. Per the germline V gene, CDR1 is GTSNPN and CDR2 is SVGIG (reference sequence). CDR3 DNA sequence: TGTGCCTGGACCACTAGCGGGGTTAACAATGAGCAGTTCTTC. Its translation: CAWTTSGVNNEQFF. Filled out from reference TRBV30 and TRBJ2-1, the complete variable domain reads SQTIHQWPATLVQPVGSPLSLECTVEGTSNPNLYWYRQAAGRGLQLLFYSVGIGQISSEVPQNLSASRPQDRQFILSSKKLLLSDSGFYLCAWTTSGVNNEQFFGPGTRLTVL.

The gene calls are TRBV7-6 and TRBJ1-1; D is unclear. The CDR3 has 15 amino acids. V shed 1 base and J shed 1 base, with 10 bases lying between them. The germline CDR1 and CDR2 sequences are SGHVS and FNYEAQ. CDR3 in DNA: TGTGCCAGCAGCTTAGGTGCGCGGGGGAACACTGAAGCTTTCTTT. It encodes CASSLGARGNTEAFF.

This chain links TRBV6-2 or TRBV6-3 with TRBJ1-6; D is possibly TRBD1 (6 bases). V lost 0 bases, J lost 8 bases, and 11 bases lay in between. Germline V gene data show CDR1 as MNHEY and CDR2 as SVGEGT. The CDR3 spans 15 residues. CDR3 DNA sequence: TGTGCCAGCAGTTACTCGAAAGGGGGTGATTCACCCCTCCACTTT. This encodes CASSYSKGGDSPLHF.

The V call is TRBV18, the J call TRBJ2-6; TRBD2 matches 14 bases. The CDR3 has 18 amino acids. CDR1 KGHSH and CDR2 LQKENI come from the germline V gene. J was trimmed by 4 bases and V by 6 bases; bases with no gene match: 8. The CDR3, as DNA: TGTGCCAGCTCGCGGGGACTAGCGGGAGTGTCAGGGGCCAACGTCCTGACTTTC. It specifies CASSRGLAGVSGANVLTF.

The J gene is TRBJ2-7, the V gene TRBV10-3, with 10 nucleotides matching TRBD1. Germline trimming cut 4 bases from V and 6 bases from J; bases unmatched to any gene: 12. Germline V gene sequence: CDR1 ENHRY, CDR2 SYGVKD. CDR3 size: 16 residues. The CDR3 region has the DNA TGTGCCATCAGTGGGGCGACAGGGGGCGCACGGGGCGAGCAGTACTTC. Protein product: CAISGATGGARGEQYF.

The chain is built from TRBV2 and TRBJ1-3; no firm D call. CDR3 size: 12 residues. Trimming stripped 4 bases from V and 2 bases from J, with 3 bases between. Germline CDR1 reads SNHLY; CDR2 reads FYNNEI. The CDR3, as DNA: TGTGCCAGCAGTGCAGCTGGAAACACCATATATTTT. The encoded protein is CASSAAGNTIYF.

This clone was observed a single time. This sequence joins TRBV6-5 and TRBJ2-1, with 8 bases that match TRBD2. V shed 3 bases, J shed 7 bases, and the junction held 5 bases outside the gene matches. The CDR3 is 14 amino acids. The V gene's germline CDR1 is MNHEY and CDR2 SVGAGI. The CDR3 region has the DNA TGTGCCAGCAGTTATTCTAGCGGGTGGAATGAGCAGTTCTTC. It encodes CASSYSSGWNEQFF.

The chain joins TRBV19 to TRBJ1-5; 8 bases map to TRBD1. V gave up 4 bases and J gave up 2 bases; unmatched junction bases: 7. Germline V gene data show CDR1 as LNHDA and CDR2 as SQIVND (reference sequence). This CDR3 is 16 amino acids long. The CDR3 spells CASSTQGARGNQPQHF. Written as DNA, the CDR3 is TGTGCCAGTAGTACCCAGGGGGCTCGGGGCAATCAGCCCCAGCATTTT.

The J gene is TRBJ2-7, the V gene TRBV2; 10 bases line up with TRBD1. With 4 bases clipped from V and 4 bases from J, the junction kept 7 bases outside the gene matches. Germline values: CDR1 SNHLY, CDR2 FYNNEI. CDR3 length: 15 residues. As DNA, the CDR3 is TGTGCCAGCAGTGGGGGGACAGGGGCTAGGTACGAGCAGTACTTC. This translates into CASSGGTGARYEQYF.